This T cell receptor beta chain was identified in a study of T cell responses to AZD1222 COVID-19 vaccine listed by TCRdb under 2021. General notes on the study: AZD1222 recipients with second doses at about 4 weeks or about 12 weeks were pooled, because spike-specific TCR depth and breadth did not differ between schedules. A total of 230 to 250 trial participants underwent TCR sequencing, of whom 207 received two doses of AZD1222 and approximately 25 received two doses of the MenACWY control vaccine. Trial participants were enrolled by age into 18-55, 56-69 and 70-plus year subgroups, with around 140, 26 and 57 TCR-sequenced participants respectively.

About this clone itself: Its antigen target is currently unknown. No base-level quality is on record; no much larger clone is a single base apart.

Points the paper makes about the study in general: Because no day 14 peak-response samples were available, repertoires were characterized only after the peak T cell response. The whole spike protein was spanned by vaccine-associated CD4 TCRs, and dominant responses were seen in regions 160-218 and 743-854. In the small 56-69-year group, the increase in depth fell short of significance, most likely because of low power. Conclusions about previously exposed vaccinees were limited because only six or seven AZD1222 recipients were SARS-CoV-2 seropositive at baseline. After two AZD1222 doses, both the breadth and the depth of spike-specific TCRs were significantly higher than at day 0 and than in MenACWY recipients. Participants were mostly white British, with more females than males. The authors suggested clonal diversity may have been underestimated. Reportedly, close to half of the unique spike-specific TCRs recognized epitopes lying outside the regions that are mutated in the B.1.351 and B.1.1.7 variants.

The CDR3 regions of human TCRbeta chains were subjected to immunosequencing. As for how the authors treated the data: Repertoire TCRs were checked for matches against a reference library of SARS-CoV-2-specific TCRs that had been generated using the MIRA antigen-specificity platform. Breadth was defined as the fraction of unique TCRs that were SARS-CoV-2-associated. Depth was defined as the fraction of total T cells that were SARS-CoV-2-associated. Using the MIRA data, each spike-specific TCR was mapped to the spike region that the TCR reacts to and placed in a CD4 or CD8 class. Log10-transformed breadth and depth values were compared by one-way ANOVA with Sidak's multiple comparisons tests. As stored in TCRdb, this immuneACCESS dataset retains in-frame rearrangements with V and J assigned. A fraction of the clones does not appear; measured against another copy, unresolved V genes explain less than half of the discrepancy, and the remainder lacks a known reason. That table supplies the V and J calls and clone size; D and trimming were determined from the DNA. The sample table contains about 130,000 clones; only one count was recorded for around 86% of them. Of the sample, roughly 6% is held by the ten largest clones.

CDR1 and CDR2, looked up from the germline V gene, are SGHRS and YFSETQ. V was cut back by 6 bases and J by 0 bases, leaving a gap of 13 bases between them. The CDR3 runs 15 residues from the cysteine to the phenylalanine. CDR3 DNA only is kept here, 45 bases in frame from base 1. What the time point label conveys for this sample: baseline before first vaccination. Vaccinee samples came from UK trials COV001 and COV002, including a single-blind randomized controlled phase 2/3 trial of AZD1222 (ChAdOx1 nCoV-19) in healthy adults. For TCRbeta chain sequencing, PBMC samples from trial participants were taken at day 0 and at day 28 after the second dose.

This sequence originates from an adult in good health. The sequences come from peripheral blood, collected on day 0 of AZD1222 vaccination. Here the chain combines TRBV5-1 and TRBJ2-1; the D segment cannot be called with confidence. The nucleotide sequence is given as TGCGCCAGCACCAACGTGGCCAGCTCCTACAATGAGCAGTTCTTC. Translated, it reads CASTNVASSYNEQFF.